This entry lists 22 T cell receptor beta chains sequenced from one sample in a study of blood T cell repertoires in COVID-19. Using immunoSEQ multiplex PCR, the repertoire was profiled, and TCRdb retains in-frame clones only, with some absent. The sample lists some 150,000 clones, about 86% occurring once. Sequenced input: peripheral blood. All receptors derive from a woman aged 55-70 years with active or convalescent COVID-19.

The V and J genes are TRBV19 and TRBJ2-7, with D perhaps matching TRBD2 (6 bases). The V gene's germline CDR1 is LNHDA and CDR2 SQIVND (reference sequence). This CDR3 contains 14 residues. V was shortened by 5 bases and J by 2 bases, with 13 bases between the two germline ends. This chain's CDR3 is CASSYLGGAYEQYF. Written as DNA, the CDR3 is TGTGCCAGTAGTTACCTCGGGGGAGCCTACGAGCAGTACTTC.

The chain combines TRBV30 with TRBJ2-3, with 8 bases aligning to TRBD1. CDR3 length equals 14 residues. Germline CDR1 is GTSNPN and CDR2 is SVGIG (reference sequence). The junction had 6 bases not matched to a gene; V was cut back by 4 bases and J by 3 bases. CDR3 nucleotide sequence: TGTGCCTGGACTGCAGGGGGCCTGACAGATACGCAGTATTTT. This gives the protein CAWTAGGLTDTQYF.

This clone was picked up one time. V gene TRBV21-1 combines with J gene TRBJ2-7; TRBD2 reflects the table's D call only, with no check against the DNA. TRBV21-1 is deemed a pseudogene. The CDR3 runs 17 residues. The CDR3, as DNA: TGTGCCAGCAGCAAAGGGCCCGGACTGCGGAACGCCTACGAGCAGTACTTC. This gives the protein CASSKGPGLRNAYEQYF.

This clone was picked up a small number of times. The rearrangement joins TRBV4-2 to TRBJ1-1, with a possible D match to TRBD1 (6 bases). CDR1 and CDR2 from the germline V gene are LGHNA and YNFKEQ. The CDR3 consists of 15 residues. Trimming removed 7 bases at V and 2 bases at J, with 17 bases between. The chain's CDR3 is CASTRGGQLNTEAFF. Here the CDR3 DNA reads TGTGCCAGCACCCGTGGGGGACAATTAAACACTGAAGCTTTCTTT.

V usage is TRBV5-4 and J usage is TRBJ1-4; possible D gene TRBD1, 6 bases. V lost 3 bases to trimming and J lost 4 bases, with 10 bases between them. This CDR3 region has 14 residues. CDR1 is SGHNT and CDR2 is YYREEE in the germline V gene (reference sequence). The DNA for the CDR3 is TGTGCCAGCAGCTACGACAGGAGTAATGAAAAACTGTTTTTT. Residues: CASSYDRSNEKLFF.

The rearrangement joins TRBV2 to TRBJ1-1; D not certain. With 7 bases removed from V and 1 base from J, the gap between germline ends came to 7 bases. CDR3 length: 12 residues. Germline CDR1 SNHLY, CDR2 FYNNEI. The CDR3 DNA reads as TGTGCCAGCAACAGACAGAACACTGAAGCTTTCTTT. It yields the protein CASNRQNTEAFF. Filled out from reference TRBV2 and TRBJ1-1, the complete variable domain reads EPEVTQTPSHQVTQMGQEVILRCVPISNHLYFYWYRQILGQKVEFLVSFYNNEISEKSEIFDDQFSVERPDGSNFTLKIRSTKLEDSAMYFCASNRQNTEAFFGQGTRLTVV.

V gene TRBV28 combines with J gene TRBJ2-1; 14 nucleotides agree with TRBD2. Germline values: CDR1 MDHEN, CDR2 SYDVKM. The CDR3 runs to 18 residues. The trim removed 5 bases at V and 5 bases at J, leaving 11 bases unmatched. The chain's CDR3 is CASSPPPPGLAGDNEQFF. The CDR3, as DNA: TGTGCCAGCAGTCCCCCACCCCCGGGACTAGCGGGAGACAATGAGCAGTTCTTC. Complete variable domain (other parts from reference TRBV28 and TRBJ2-1): DVKVTQSSRYLVKRTGEKVFLECVQDMDHENMFWYRQDPGLGLRLIYFSYDVKMKEKGDIPEGYSVSREKKERFSLILESASTNQTSMYLCASSPPPPGLAGDNEQFFGPGTRLTVL.

V gene TRBV29-1 combines with J gene TRBJ2-5, with TRBD1 as a possible D gene (6 bases). V dropped 6 bases and J dropped 2 bases, with 10 bases sitting between them. Germline values: CDR1 SQVTM, CDR2 ANQGSEA. The CDR3 is 12 residues long. CDR3 bases: TGCAGCGTCGACAGGATTCAAGAGACCCAGTACTTC. Protein sequence: CSVDRIQETQYF.

This clone has just one count. This sequence joins TRBV10-2 and TRBJ2-3; 8 bases match TRBD2. Germline V gene data show CDR1 as WSHSY and CDR2 as SAAADI. J was trimmed by 6 bases and V by 6 bases; bases with no gene match: 14. The CDR3 length is 16 residues. The CDR3 bases are TGCGCCAGCAGAGAGGCGGGACTAGGCCCCGCCGATACGCAGTATTTT. It encodes CASREAGLGPADTQYF.

This chain uses TRBV6-5 with TRBJ1-1; D ambiguous. The CDR3 length is 12 residues. Trimming removed 6 bases from V and 0 bases from J, with 5 bases in between. Per germline, CDR1 MNHEY and CDR2 SVGAGI. CDR3 loop: CASSSVNTEAFF. CDR3 DNA sequence: TGTGCCAGCAGCTCAGTGAACACTGAAGCTTTCTTT.

The chain recombines TRBV7-9 with TRBJ2-1; D is perhaps TRBD2 (6 bases). Per the germline V gene, CDR1 is SEHNR and CDR2 is FQNEAQ (reference sequence). The CDR3 runs to 12 residues. CDR3 sequence: CASTSSYNEQFF. Here the CDR3 DNA reads TGTGCGTCGACTAGCTCCTACAATGAGCAGTTCTTC. The full variable domain, rest sourced from reference TRBV7-9 and TRBJ2-1, is DTGVSQNPRHKITKRGQNVTFRCDPISEHNRLYWYRQTLGQGPEFLTYFQNEAQLEKSRLLSDRFSAERPKGSFSTLEIQRTEQGDSAMYLCASTSSYNEQFFGPGTRLTVL.

The table lists this clone with a count of one. This chain uses TRBV7-2 with TRBJ2-1; no definite D call. CDR3 length: 13 residues. Germline CDR1 and CDR2: SGHTA and FQGNSA. The V gene lost 1 base and the J gene lost 5 bases, with 6 bases spanning the gap. The CDR3 reads CASSLDTNNEQFF. In DNA, the CDR3 is TGTGCCAGCAGCTTAGACACAAACAATGAGCAGTTCTTC.

The chain carries TRBV15 and TRBJ2-7; weak D call: TRBD2 (6 bases). This CDR3 region has 15 residues. Between the trimmed V and J ends, which lost 1 base and 2 bases, there was a span of 12 bases. CDR1 LNHNV and CDR2 YYDKDF come from the germline V gene (reference sequence). The CDR3 coding sequence is TGTGCCACCAGCAGAGGTGCGGGATCGGCCTACGAGCAGTACTTC. Its protein is CATSRGAGSAYEQYF.

This sequence joins TRBV5-8 and TRBJ1-2, with 9 bases fitting TRBD1. CDR3 length equals 16 residues. Germline CDR1 reads SGHTS; CDR2 reads YDEGEE. The junction had 8 bases not matched to a gene; V was cut back by 1 base and J by 4 bases. Here the CDR3 DNA reads TGTGCCAGCAGCTTGTTCACGACAGGGGGAGTCTATGGCTACACCTTC. It yields the protein CASSLFTTGGVYGYTF.

This rearrangement joins TRBV7-8 to TRBJ1-5, with D tentatively TRBD1 (6 bases). Germline V gene lookup returns CDR1 SGHVS and CDR2 FQNEAQ. V shed 4 bases and J shed 5 bases, with 15 bases lying between them. The CDR3 covers 15 residues. CDR3 sequence reads: CASSSQPGQDQPQHF. DNA of the CDR3: TGTGCCAGCAGCTCACAACCGGGACAAGATCAGCCCCAGCATTTT.

V is TRBV6-1 and J is TRBJ2-7; D call uncertain. Per the germline V gene, CDR1 is MNHNS and CDR2 is SASEGT. V lost 5 bases and J 3 bases, leaving 8 bases between the germline ends. This CDR3 region has 12 residues. Here the CDR3 DNA reads TGTGCCAGCAGTTCCCTCAGCTACGAGCAGTACTTC. Protein sequence: CASSSLSYEQYF.

The rearrangement joins TRBV7-2 to TRBJ1-6; a weak D match, TRBD1 (6 bases). The CDR3 spans 16 residues. Germline V lookup: CDR1 SGHTA, CDR2 FQGNSA. V was clipped by 4 bases and J by 7 bases, with 17 bases between them. The CDR3 DNA follows: TGTGCCAGCAGCTCCCAATCGGGACACCGCAATTCACCCCTCCACTTT. Residues: CASSSQSGHRNSPLHF.

The rearrangement joins TRBV28 to TRBJ2-7; TRBD2 aligns across 8 bases. CDR1 is MDHEN, CDR2 SYDVKM, per germline. The CDR3 covers 13 residues. Losses at the gene ends were 6 bases for V and 10 bases for J; bases not matched to a gene: 11. The CDR3 DNA reads TGTGCCAGCAGCCGCGGGGGGAACCTTTACCAGTACTTC. This sequence encodes CASSRGGNLYQYF.

The chain uses TRBV19 and TRBJ2-5; 10 nucleotides line up with TRBD1. The CDR3 totals 16 residues. Trimming removed 6 bases from V and 3 bases from J; junction bases left unmatched: 10. In germline, CDR1 is LNHDA, CDR2 SQIVND (reference sequence). CDR3 sequence reads: CASSPLYGTGEETQYF. CDR3 coding DNA: TGTGCCAGTAGCCCCTTGTACGGGACAGGGGAAGAGACCCAGTACTTC.

This clone was counted between two and nine times. The V and J genes are TRBV10-1 and TRBJ2-5; a weak D match, TRBD2 (5 bases). Germline V gives CDR1 WNHNN, CDR2 SYGVQD (reference sequence). V was cut by 4 bases and J by 5 bases, with 14 bases left in between. This CDR3 region has 14 residues. The CDR3 region is CASSGVPTGETQYF. The CDR3 DNA reads as TGCGCCAGCAGTGGGGTCCCGACGGGGGAGACCCAGTACTTC.

The chain employs TRBV27 and TRBJ1-5; 7 bases are a match to TRBD1. Trimming at V came to 5 bases and at J to 7 bases, leaving 14 bases not matched to a gene. CDR1 is MNHEY, CDR2 SMNVEV, per germline (reference sequence). The CDR3 has 16 amino acids. For the CDR3, the DNA is TGTGCCAGCAGTCCTTACTCGACAGGGCTAGGGCAGCCCCAGCATTTT. This encodes CASSPYSTGLGQPQHF.

The chain combines TRBV5-4 with TRBJ2-4; D is possibly TRBD1 (6 bases). The CDR3 spans 18 residues. Per germline, CDR1 SGHNT and CDR2 YYREEE (reference sequence). V lost 4 bases to trimming and J lost 0 bases, with 20 bases between them. CDR3 nucleotides: TGTGCCAGCAGCCCTGAAAGGGGGACCCTTTTAGCCAAAAACATTCAGTACTTC. Translating gives CASSPERGTLLAKNIQYF.